This is a list of T cell receptor beta chains from one sample in a study of blood T cells in healthy people across ages. TCRdb re-called the 5' RACE reads through MiXCR, storing one row per CDR3 protein. The sample holds some 1.6 million distinct CDR3 sequences; almost 35% are singletons and the top ten take approximately 11%. Sequencing input: blood. These receptors were obtained from a woman aged 25 to 39 in good health. CDR3s include the opening cysteine and the closing phenylalanine or tryptophan. A D gene is named only where the DNA matches it firmly. Size tells how often a clone was seen (once, few, many) or the class of an expanded clone, and some rows leave it out.

D gene | clone size | CDR3 length | J gene | V gene | CDR3 DNA | CDR3 protein
NA | few | 15 | TRBJ1-5 | TRBV27 | TGTGCCAGCAGTTTAAGTTGGGGCGGCAATCAGCCCCAGCATTTT | CASSLSWGGNQPQHF
NA | NA | 13 | TRBJ1-2 | TRBV5-1 | TGCGCCAGCAGCCCGGCCGACCGCTATGGCTACACCTTC | CASSPADRYGYTF
TRBD2 | few | 16 | TRBJ2-3 | TRBV20-1 | TGCAGTGCTCCCCCGACTAGCGGGCTTTTCACAGATACGCAGTATTTT | CSAPPTSGLFTDTQYF
NA | many | 15 | TRBJ1-2 | TRBV4-1 | TGCGCCAGCAGCCAAGTGCCCCGCAGGGAGGAAGGCTACACCTTC | CASSQVPRREEGYTF
NA | NA | 16 | TRBJ1-4 | TRBV12-3/TRBV12-4 | TGTGCCAGCAGTTTATTTTTGGCCGGAACAAATGAAAAACTGTTTTTT | CASSLFLAGTNEKLFF
NA | NA | 14 | TRBJ1-5 | TRBV27 | TGTGCCAGCAGGAAGGGGGTAGAGCCTCAGCCCCAGCATTTT | CASRKGVEPQPQHF
NA | few | 13 | TRBJ1-2 | TRBV12-3/TRBV12-4 | TGTGCCAGCACCGCTTGGACAGAATATGGCTACACCTTC | CASTAWTEYGYTF
TRBD2 | few | 15 | TRBJ2-3 | TRBV11-2 | TGTGCCAGCAGCCCCTGGACTAGCGGGGGTGATACGCAGTATTTT | CASSPWTSGGDTQYF
NA | NA | 14 | TRBJ2-5 | TRBV15 | TGTGCCACCAGCAGAGATGCGTACCAAGAGACCCAGTACTTC | CATSRDAYQETQYF
NA | NA | 11 | TRBJ1-2 | TRBV20-1 | TGCAGTGCCCTTGTGGGCTATGGCTACACCTTC | CSALVGYGYTF
TRBD1 | NA | 13 | TRBJ2-1 | TRBV2 | TGTGCCACCCAGGGACAGCCATACAATGAGCAGTTCTTC | CATQGQPYNEQFF
TRBD2 | NA | 17 | TRBJ2-7 | TRBV3-1 | TGTGCCAGCAGCCAAGAGGGACTAGCGGGGGCCTCCTACGAGCAGTGCTTC | CASSQEGLAGASYEQCF
NA | few | 15 | TRBJ2-3 | TRBV5-5 | TGTGCCAGCAGCTTAAGGGCTGGGGTGGAAGATACGCAGTATTTT | CASSLRAGVEDTQYF
NA | NA | 13 | TRBJ1-1 | TRBV20-1 | TGCAGTGCTTCGGGACACCTGAACACTGAAGCTTTCTTT | CSASGHLNTEAFF
TRBD1 | NA | 21 | TRBJ1-5 | TRBV12-3/TRBV12-4 | TGTGCCAGCAGCTTCCTACAGGGGGCGCCTAACCCTTCTTATAGCAATCAGCCCCAGCATTTT | CASSFLQGAPNPSYSNQPQHF
NA | NA | 12 | TRBJ2-7 | TRBV28 | TGTGCCAGCAGTTTATTGAGAGGGGTGCAGTACTTC | CASSLLRGVQYF
NA | NA | 15 | TRBJ1-1 | TRBV5-1 | TGCGCCAGCAGTTTCAGGGGTGAACTGAACACTGAAGCTTTCTTT | CASSFRGELNTEAFF
NA | NA | 15 | TRBJ2-1 | TRBV11-2 | TGTGCCAGCAGCGAAACCGGAGGCACCTACAATGAGCAGTTCTTC | CASSETGGTYNEQFF
TRBD2 | NA | 16 | TRBJ2-4 | TRBV7-2 | TGTGCCAGCAGCCTAGCGGGGACTAGCGGTCCAGGCGGGCAGTACTTC | CASSLAGTSGPGGQYF
TRBD1 | many | 12 | TRBJ2-7 | TRBV29-1 | TGCAGCGTTTTGACAGGGGGTTCCGAGCAGTACTTC | CSVLTGGSEQYF
NA | NA | 13 | TRBJ2-5 | TRBV7-9 | TGTGCCAGCAGCCGACAGACAGTTGGGGAACAGTACTTC | CASSRQTVGEQYF
NA | NA | 17 | TRBJ2-1 | TRBV11-1 | TGTGCCAGCAGCGAACTTGGGGGAGTTTATTACGACAATGAGCAGTTCTTC | CASSELGGVYYDNEQFF
TRBD1 | NA | 16 | TRBJ1-2 | TRBV16 | TGTGCCAGCAGCCAATCTTGGGACAGGGAAGGATATGGCTACACCTTC | CASSQSWDREGYGYTF
NA | NA | 13 | TRBJ1-1 | TRBV10-3 | TGTGCCATCAGTGATTGGGGGCCGGCTGAAGCTTTCTTT | CAISDWGPAEAFF
NA | many | 15 | TRBJ2-3 | TRBV5-1 | TGCGCCAGCAGCTCCAGAACATCGAGCACAGATACGCAGTATTTT | CASSSRTSSTDTQYF
NA | few | 16 | TRBJ2-5 | TRBV4-1 | TGCGCCAGCACCCAAGGGGGGAATGTGGGCCGTGAGACCCAGTACTTC | CASTQGGNVGRETQYF
TRBD1 | NA | 14 | TRBJ1-2 | TRBV20-1 | TGCAGTGCTAGAGAGCAGGGGGTCTACTATGGCTACACCTTC | CSAREQGVYYGYTF
NA | NA | 15 | TRBJ2-5 | TRBV9 | TGTGCCAGCAGCGCTGTCCAGGGGGGTACGGAGACCCAGTACTTC | CASSAVQGGTETQYF
NA | few | 16 | TRBJ2-3 | TRBV5-1 | TGCGCCAGCAGCTACCCTGTAACGTCCGGCACAGATACGCAGTATTTT | CASSYPVTSGTDTQYF
TRBD2 | many | 16 | TRBJ2-7 | TRBV15 | TGTGCCACCAGCAGAGGATTCGCTAGCGGTTCCTACGAGCAGTACTTC | CATSRGFASGSYEQYF
TRBD2 | NA | 16 | TRBJ2-5 | TRBV4-1 | TGCGCCAGCAGCAACGTAGCGGGGGGGCCCCGGGAGACCCAGTACTTC | CASSNVAGGPRETQYF
TRBD2 | few | 15 | TRBJ2-5 | TRBV20-1 | TGCAGTGCTAGAGAAGGAGCGGGGGGGCTAAAGACCCAGTACTTC | CSAREGAGGLKTQYF
NA | NA | 16 | TRBJ2-7 | TRBV27 | TGTGCCAGCAGTCAACTCGGACTAAGAAGCTCCTACGAGCAGTACTTC | CASSQLGLRSSYEQYF
TRBD2 | few | 14 | TRBJ2-3 | TRBV20-1 | TGCAGTGCCGCGCCGGGACTAGGAACAGATACGCAGTATTTT | CSAAPGLGTDTQYF
TRBD2 | few | 14 | TRBJ2-5 | TRBV7-3 | TGTGCCAGCAGCTTATCCGGGGGGGCAGAGACCCAGTACTTC | CASSLSGGAETQYF
TRBD2 | NA | 20 | TRBJ2-2 | TRBV4-1 | TGCGCCAGCAGCCAAGCTCGAAGACTAGCGGGAGCCGGGGGTACCGGGGAGCTGTTTTTT | CASSQARRLAGAGGTGELFF
NA | few | 14 | TRBJ2-3 | TRBV20-1 | TGCAGTACTCGTGTGGGGAGACGCACAGATACGCAGTATTTT | CSTRVGRRTDTQYF
TRBD2 | NA | 17 | TRBJ2-4 | TRBV4-1 | TGCGCCAGCAGCCATTTGTGGCGGGAGCTTTCCAAAAACATTCAGTACTTC | CASSHLWRELSKNIQYF
TRBD2 | NA | 15 | TRBJ2-7 | TRBV5-1 | TGCGCCAGCAGCTTTGGGAGCGGGGGGTTGTACGAGCAGTACTTC | CASSFGSGGLYEQYF
NA | NA | 16 | TRBJ2-1 | TRBV20-1 | TGCAGTGCTAGAGGAGTAGTAAAGGACAGCTACAATGAGCAGTTCTTC | CSARGVVKDSYNEQFF
TRBD1 | few | 15 | TRBJ1-2 | TRBV4-1 | TGCGCCAGCAGCCAATTAGGAGGGGGCGACTATGGCTACACCTTC | CASSQLGGGDYGYTF
NA | NA | 13 | TRBJ2-3 | TRBV20-1 | TGCAGTGCCTGGGGACGGAGCACAGATACGCAGTATTTT | CSAWGRSTDTQYF
NA | NA | 15 | TRBJ2-7 | TRBV2 | TGTGCCAGCAGGGGTGCAGGGGCCACCTCCTACGAGCAGTACTTC | CASRGAGATSYEQYF
TRBD2 | few | 17 | TRBJ2-7 | TRBV3-1 | TGTGCCAGCAGCCTCCTTAGCGGGGGGGCCGGGTCCTACGAGCAGTACTTC | CASSLLSGGAGSYEQYF
NA | few | 12 | TRBJ2-2 | TRBV6-6 | TGTGCCGTAAGGTCGAGTACGGGGGAGCTGTTTTTT | CAVRSSTGELFF
NA | NA | 15 | TRBJ2-5 | TRBV6-1 | TGTGCCAGCAATGAAACCTCCTGGCTTCTAGAGACCCAGTACTTC | CASNETSWLLETQYF
NA | NA | 14 | TRBJ2-1 | TRBV20-1 | TGCAGTGCTAGTTCGGGCCCTCCCTACAATGAGCAGTTCTTC | CSASSGPPYNEQFF
TRBD2 | NA | 15 | TRBJ2-5 | TRBV10-2 | TGCGCCAGCAGTGAGGGCGGGGGGGGACAGGAGACCCAGTACTTC | CASSEGGGGQETQYF
NA | few | 13 | TRBJ2-5 | TRBV28 | TGTGCCAGCAGCTGGACGAATGAAGGTCCCCAGTACTTC | CASSWTNEGPQYF
TRBD2 | NA | 15 | TRBJ2-1 | TRBV5-1 | TGCGCCAGCAGCTTGGCTAGCGGGGGGGCCCGTGAGCAGTTCTTC | CASSLASGGAREQFF
NA | NA | 20 | TRBJ1-3 | TRBV14 | TGTGCCAGCAGCCAAGGGGCGGGGGGCCGGACGATTCTCTCTGGAAACACCATATATTTT | CASSQGAGGRTILSGNTIYF
TRBD2 | many | 13 | TRBJ2-7 | TRBV7-3 | TGTGCCAGCGCGATACTAGCGGGATACGAGCAGTACTTC | CASAILAGYEQYF
NA | NA | 15 | TRBJ1-4 | TRBV12-3/TRBV12-4 | TGTGCCAGCAGTAATAGGGGCAGGGAGGAAGGAAAACTGTTTTTT | CASSNRGREEGKLFF
NA | NA | 17 | TRBJ2-2 | TRBV5-6 | TGTGCCAGCAGCCGGATTTATGCTCCTCGCGAGTCCGGGGAGCTGTTTTTT | CASSRIYAPRESGELFF
TRBD2 | few | 18 | TRBJ2-3 | TRBV20-1 | TGCAGTGCTAGAAGTCTAGCGGGAGGGGTGGATTACACAGATACGCAGTATTTT | CSARSLAGGVDYTDTQYF
NA | NA | 17 | TRBJ2-3 | TRBV20-1 | TGCAGTGCTAGAAGGCAACGTTTAGTCACAGGAGCAGATACGCAGTATTTT | CSARRQRLVTGADTQYF
NA | few | 14 | TRBJ2-5 | TRBV2 | TGTGCTAGCAGCGTACTCGGAAACCAAGAGACCCAGTACTTC | CASSVLGNQETQYF
TRBD2 | few | 17 | TRBJ2-3 | TRBV10-1 | TGCGCCAGCAGCGAAGCCGGGACTAGCGGGAGTTTAGATACGCAGTATTTT | CASSEAGTSGSLDTQYF
NA | many | 18 | TRBJ2-7 | TRBV29-1 | TGCAGCGTTCTATTCCCATCCTACTCGGGGCAGCCGTTGTACGAGCAGTACTTC | CSVLFPSYSGQPLYEQYF